One T cell receptor beta chain is described in this entry. The data derive from a study of cytomegalovirus exposure and HLA in healthy donors. The PCR used 60 Vbeta and 13 Jbeta primers. TCRdb's copy holds only in-frame clones and misses some; the assay was immunoSEQ multiplex PCR. The sample gives 100,000 to 150,000 clones, roughly three quarters of which show up once; 0.75% to 0.95% is in the top ten. V shed 5 bases and J 6 bases; nucleotides not matched to a gene: 5. Germline values: CDR1 SNHLY, CDR2 FYNNEI. The CDR3 sequence is 13 residues long. What was sequenced was PBMCs. The rearrangement joins TRBV2 to TRBJ1-2; the match to TRBD1 covers 8 bases. This receptor was identified in an older woman in good health and CMV-seronegative. In DNA form, the CDR3 reads TGTGCCAGCAGTTGGCAGGGGGCGAATGGCTACACCTTC. The encoded protein is CASSWQGANGYTF.